The text below deals with one TCR beta chain. As yet, its antigen is unknown. TCRdb's copy holds only in-frame clones and misses some; the assay was immunoSEQ multiplex PCR. This table has 120,000 or so clones, approximately 84% appearing once. Germline CDR1 and CDR2: MNHNS and SASEGT. This CDR3 comprises 12 residues. J lost 4 bases, V lost 8 bases, and 3 bases had no gene match. The record originates from a study of identifying expanded T cells in peripheral blood. Study observations and caveats: Differentially abundant clones: 0.95 to 1.5 between replicates, 16.4 at roughly 13 days, less than 20 at four.

This clonotype originated in a person aged 18 to 75 in good health. The sequenced material came from blood. The chain is built from TRBV6-1 and TRBJ1-2; 8 nucleotides align to TRBD1. The CDR3 DNA reads as TGTGCCAGCTCAGACAGGGGCTATGGCTACACCTTC. It is translated as CASSDRGYGYTF.